Listed here are 25 T cell receptor beta chains from one sample, sequenced in a study of vaccination effects on CD4 cells after COVID-19. The method was immunoSEQ multiplex PCR; TCRdb's version includes in-frame clones alone and lacks a portion of them. The sample yields tens of thousands of clones, roughly 80% seen once. Antigen-specific CD4+ T cell clonotypes were called by their expansion after viral peptide-pool culture in ViraFEST. The culture ran for 10 days before CD4+ T cells were isolated. Participants got two doses of BNT162b2 or mRNA-1273 vaccine. Their recognized antigens are unknown. Sequenced here: CD4+ T cells from PBMCs cultured with HCoV-OC43 spike peptides, sampled after COVID-19 vaccination. Subset here: HCoV-OC43 spike overlapping peptide pool stimulation. The receptors derive from a human donor who received a COVID-19 vaccine.

This clone was counted between two and nine times. The chain joins TRBV3-1 (or the pseudogene TRBV3-2) to TRBJ2-7; either TRBD1 or TRBD2 may supply D (5 bases each). Germline loops: CDR1 LGHDT, CDR2 YNNKEL (reference sequence). CDR3 size: 13 residues. Trimming removed 5 bases from V and 3 bases from J, with 11 bases in between. CDR3: CASSNRGHYEQYV. The CDR3 DNA reads as TGTGCCAGCAGCAACCGGGGCCACTACGAGCAGTACGTC.

This clone was counted a few times. The chain combines TRBV11-2 with TRBJ1-6; D not certain. Germline CDR1 is SGHAT and CDR2 is FQNNGV. Trimming took off 6 bases at V and 0 bases at J, with 12 bases between the two ends. CDR3 length: 16 residues. CDR3: CASSPRAGSYNSPLHF. The CDR3 nucleotides read TGTGCCAGCAGTCCCCGGGCTGGCTCCTATAATTCACCCCTCCACTTT.

The gene calls are TRBV12-5 and TRBJ2-5; 9 bases agree with TRBD2. This CDR3 region has 14 residues. Germline V gene sequence: CDR1 LGHNT, CDR2 FRNRAP. Trimming cost V 4 bases and J 4 bases; bases outside gene matches: 4. This CDR3 is CASGYAGGRETQYF. The DNA for the CDR3 is TGTGCTAGTGGTTATGCGGGGGGGCGAGAGACCCAGTACTTC.

This clone is medium-sized (0.01 to 0.1%) within its sample. The chain links TRBV2 to TRBJ1-5; no reliable D call. Germline V lookup: CDR1 SNHLY, CDR2 FYNNEI. The V and J ends lost 8 bases and 4 bases respectively, with 9 bases between them. The CDR3 is made up of 12 amino acids. CDR3 in DNA: TGTGCCAGCGCACGGGGAAATCAGCCCCAGCATTTT. This encodes CASARGNQPQHF. The full variable domain, rest sourced from reference TRBV2 and TRBJ1-5, is EPEVTQTPSHQVTQMGQEVILRCVPISNHLYFYWYRQILGQKVEFLVSFYNNEISEKSEIFDDQFSVERPDGSNFTLKIRSTKLEDSAMYFCASARGNQPQHFGDGTRLSIL.

The chain combines TRBV5-4 with TRBJ1-5; D remains ambiguous. The germline gives CDR1 SGHNT, CDR2 YYREEE (reference sequence). The CDR3 consists of 13 residues. The V gene lost 3 bases and the J gene lost 7 bases, with 11 bases spanning the gap. The CDR3: CASSSFMEQPQHF. The DNA of the CDR3 is TGTGCCAGCAGCTCCTTCATGGAGCAGCCCCAGCATTTT.

The chain employs TRBV27 and TRBJ2-5; no definite D call. The V and J ends lost 4 bases and 2 bases respectively, with 11 bases between them. CDR1 and CDR2 (germline): MNHEY, SMNVEV (reference sequence). CDR3 length: 14 amino acids. CDR3 loop: CASSSWGRQETQYF. The CDR3, as DNA: TGTGCCAGCAGTTCGTGGGGTAGACAAGAGACCCAGTACTTC.

The V call is TRBV29-1, the J call TRBJ2-3, with a weak D call TRBD1 (6 bases). V gave up 8 bases and J gave up 6 bases, with 12 bases separating them. This CDR3 is 11 amino acids long. CDR1 SQVTM and CDR2 ANQGSEA come from the germline V gene. CDR3 sequence reads: CSSQQGDTQYF. CDR3 in DNA: TGCAGCTCCCAGCAGGGGGATACGCAGTATTTT.

This chain links TRBV6-5 with TRBJ1-2, with 9 nucleotides matching TRBD1. The CDR3 loop spans 13 amino acids. Germline lookup yields CDR1 MNHEY and CDR2 SVGAGI. V lost 4 bases, J lost 4 bases, and 1 base stayed unmatched. The CDR3 sequence: CASSSDRGYGYTF. CDR3 DNA: TGTGCCAGCAGTTCGGACAGGGGCTATGGCTACACCTTC.

The rearrangement uses TRBV12-5 and TRBJ2-1, with 7 bases lining up with TRBD2. The CDR3 sequence is 16 residues long. With 2 bases clipped from V and 9 bases from J, the junction kept 13 bases outside the gene matches. In germline, CDR1 is LGHNT, CDR2 FRNRAP. In nucleotides, the CDR3 is TGTGCTAGTGGTTTGATGGCTAGCGGTCTCTGGGGTGAGCAGTTCTTC. Its translation is CASGLMASGLWGEQFF.

The genes are TRBV4-3 and TRBJ1-6, with a possible D match to TRBD1 (6 bases). Between the trimmed V and J ends, which lost 3 bases and 7 bases, there was a span of 13 bases. The CDR3 has 15 residues. Germline V CDR1 and CDR2: LGHNA, YSLEER. The CDR3 is CASSQETGFNSPLHF. The DNA of the CDR3 is TGCGCCAGCAGCCAGGAAACAGGGTTCAATTCACCCCTCCACTTT.

The rearrangement joins TRBV6-5 to TRBJ1-5; D perhaps matches TRBD1 (6 bases). CDR3 length: 15 residues. V was cut by 5 bases and J by 0 bases, with 11 bases left in between. CDR1 MNHEY and CDR2 SVGAGI come from the germline V gene. The CDR3 spells CASSPRGLSNQPQHF. Written as DNA, the CDR3 is TGTGCCAGCAGTCCCAGGGGACTTAGCAATCAGCCCCAGCATTTT.

This clone has a handful of counts. The chain couples TRBV5-1 to TRBJ2-2; TRBD1 is a possible D gene (5 bases). The germline CDR1 and CDR2 sequences are SGHRS and YFSETQ. V lost 1 base and J 4 bases, leaving 14 bases between the germline ends. The CDR3 has 16 residues. CDR3 in DNA: TGCGCCAGCAGCTTGTCTCGGCAGGGCAGCACCGGGGAGCTGTTTTTT. This encodes CASSLSRQGSTGELFF.

The V call is TRBV25-1, the J call TRBJ1-6, with D possibly matching TRBD1 (5 bases). The CDR3 is 12 residues long. The V and J ends lost 7 bases and 8 bases respectively, with 9 bases between them. In germline, CDR1 is MGHDK, CDR2 SYGVNS. For the CDR3, the DNA is TGTGCCAGCACCGCAGGGTATTCACCCCTCCACTTT. Amino acid sequence: CASTAGYSPLHF.

The CDR3 here is CASSLIGESSGELFF. The DNA of the CDR3 is TGTGCCAGCAGCTTAATAGGGGAGTCGTCCGGGGAGCTGTTTTTT. This chain links TRBV7-3 with TRBJ2-2; possibly TRBD1 or TRBD2 for D (5 bases each). The germline V gene has CDR1 SGHTA and CDR2 FQGTGA. This CDR3 is 15 amino acids long. Trimming shortened V by 1 base and J by 6 bases, and 12 bases separated the two germline ends.

CDR3 sequence: CASSLFRDTEAFF. The CDR3 nucleotides read TGTGCCAGCAGCTTATTTCGGGACACTGAAGCTTTCTTT. The J gene is TRBJ1-1, the V gene TRBV11-2; D gene ambiguous. The CDR3 contains 13 residues. V was pared by 2 bases and J by 3 bases, with 7 bases between. From germline, CDR1 is SGHAT and CDR2 FQNNGV.

The chain recombines TRBV9 with TRBJ2-1; D possibly corresponds to TRBD1 (6 bases). V lost 3 bases and J lost 7, with 17 bases in between. In germline, CDR1 is SGDLS, CDR2 YYNGEE. CDR3 length: 15 amino acids. CDR3 protein: CASSARGMGANEQFF. CDR3 in DNA: TGTGCCAGCAGCGCTCGTGGGATGGGGGCGAATGAGCAGTTCTTC.

The chain links TRBV20-1 to TRBJ1-4, with unresolved D. Germline CDR1 reads DFQATT; CDR2 reads SNEGSKA (reference sequence). The CDR3 is 13 residues long. Trimming shortened V by 3 bases and J by 1 base, and 6 bases separated the two germline ends. The CDR3 nucleotides read TGCAGTGCTAGTACAGAAACTAATGAAAAACTGTTTTTT. Protein sequence: CSASTETNEKLFF.

V is TRBV29-1 and J is TRBJ2-4; D may be TRBD2 (6 bases). Between the trimmed V and J ends, which lost 6 bases and 9 bases, there was a span of 18 bases. The CDR3 contains 13 residues. Germline assignment: CDR1 SQVTM and CDR2 ANQGSEA. The CDR3 protein is CSVGEVVGGIQYF. CDR3 sequence (DNA): TGCAGCGTGGGGGAGGTGGTGGGGGGCATTCAGTACTTC.

The chain is built from TRBV3-1 (or the pseudogene TRBV3-2) and TRBJ2-5; a possible D gene is TRBD1 (5 bases). Germline V gene lookup returns CDR1 LGHDT and CDR2 YNNKEL (reference sequence). V was pared by 3 bases and J by 2 bases, with 19 bases between. This CDR3 is built from 17 residues. CDR3 sequence (DNA): TGTGCCAGCAGCCACCAACGATCGACAGTAACACAAGAGACCCAGTACTTC. Protein sequence: CASSHQRSTVTQETQYF.

This sequence joins TRBV24-1 and TRBJ2-7; D is uncertain. This CDR3 comprises 12 residues. Germline loops: CDR1 KGHDR, CDR2 SFDVKD. V was shortened by 7 bases and J by 1 base, with 7 bases between the two germline ends. This chain's CDR3 is CATRYESYEQYV. The CDR3 DNA follows: TGTGCCACCAGATACGAATCCTACGAGCAGTACGTC.

V usage is TRBV3-1 (or the pseudogene TRBV3-2) and J usage is TRBJ1-2; D gene uncertain. The V gene lost 4 bases and the J gene lost 6 bases, with 9 bases spanning the gap. CDR1 is LGHDT and CDR2 is YNNKEL in the germline V gene (reference sequence). The length of the CDR3 is 12 residues. The CDR3, as DNA: TGTGCCAGCAGCCTGGACTGGAATGGCTACACCTTC. Amino acid sequence: CASSLDWNGYTF.

The chain carries TRBV2 and TRBJ1-3, with D uncertain. The CDR3 extends over 15 amino acids. V was shortened by 2 bases and J by 4 bases, with 12 bases between the two germline ends. The germline V gene has CDR1 SNHLY and CDR2 FYNNEI. The CDR3 DNA reads TGTGCCAGCAGTGAAAGGTTTTCTGGGGGAAACACCATATATTTT. Translated, it gives CASSERFSGGNTIYF.

V gene TRBV11-2 combines with J gene TRBJ2-1; 9 nucleotides align to TRBD2. V lost 5 bases to trimming and J lost 8 bases; unmatched junction nucleotides: 7. CDR3 length: 14 residues. Per the germline V gene, CDR1 is SGHAT and CDR2 is FQNNGV. This chain's CDR3 is CASSRRTSEDEQFF. The CDR3 nucleotides read TGTGCCAGCAGCCGACGGACTAGCGAGGATGAGCAGTTCTTC.

In nucleotides, the CDR3 is TGTGCCACCAGTGATCCGGGCCAAGGGCGGAATCAGCCCCAGCATTTT. Translating gives CATSDPGQGRNQPQHF. The chain recombines TRBV24-1 with TRBJ1-5; D gene uncertain. The length of the CDR3 is 16 residues. The germline CDR1 and CDR2 sequences are KGHDR and SFDVKD. With 3 bases removed from V and 4 bases from J, the gap between germline ends came to 15 bases.

This sequence joins TRBV19 and TRBJ2-6; 8 nucleotides match TRBD1. The CDR3 covers 18 residues. With V trimmed by 5 bases and J by 0 bases, 9 bases remained unmatched. Germline CDR1 LNHDA, CDR2 SQIVND (reference sequence). In DNA form, the CDR3 reads TGTGCCAGTAGTCCAAGGACAGGGTCAAGCTCTGGGGCCAACGTCCTGACTTTC. Encoded protein: CASSPRTGSSSGANVLTF. Looking up the rest from reference TRBV19 and TRBJ2-6 gives the full variable domain: DGGITQSPKYLFRKEGQNVTLSCEQNLNHDAMYWYRQDPGQGLRLIYYSQIVNDFQKGDIAEGYSVSREKKESFPLTVTSAQKNPTAFYLCASSPRTGSSSGANVLTFGAGSRLTVL.